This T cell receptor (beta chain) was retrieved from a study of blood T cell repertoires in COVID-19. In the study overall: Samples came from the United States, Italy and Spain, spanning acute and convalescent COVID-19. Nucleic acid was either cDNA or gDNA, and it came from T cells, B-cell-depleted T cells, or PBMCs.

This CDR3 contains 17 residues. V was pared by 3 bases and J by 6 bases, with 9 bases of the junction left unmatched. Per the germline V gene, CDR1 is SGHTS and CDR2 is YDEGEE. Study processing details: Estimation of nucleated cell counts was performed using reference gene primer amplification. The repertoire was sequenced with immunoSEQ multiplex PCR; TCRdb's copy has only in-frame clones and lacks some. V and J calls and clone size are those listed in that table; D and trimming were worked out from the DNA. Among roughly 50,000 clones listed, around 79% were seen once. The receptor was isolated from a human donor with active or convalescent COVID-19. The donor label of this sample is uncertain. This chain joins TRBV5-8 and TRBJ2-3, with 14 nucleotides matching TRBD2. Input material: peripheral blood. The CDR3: CASSYGGTSGSGDTQYF. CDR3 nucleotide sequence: TGTGCCAGCAGCTACGGGGGGACTAGCGGGAGCGGGGATACGCAGTATTTT.